Below are 17 T cell receptor beta chains sequenced from a single sample in a study of blood T cell repertoires in COVID-19. Method: immunoSEQ multiplex PCR; TCRdb's copy keeps in-frame clones and lacks some. The sample consists of 150,000 to 200,000 clones, approximately 86% of them appearing once. Sequences were obtained from peripheral blood. These receptor sequences come from an elderly woman with active or convalescent COVID-19.

This sequence joins TRBV28 and TRBJ2-3, with D perhaps matching TRBD2 (6 bases). V shed 3 bases and J shed 2 bases, with 12 bases lying between them. The CDR3 spans 15 residues. In germline, CDR1 is MDHEN, CDR2 SYDVKM. CDR3 DNA sequence: TGTGCCAGCAGTTTCCCGACTAGGAACACAGATACGCAGTATTTT. Protein: CASSFPTRNTDTQYF.

The gene calls are TRBV7-3 and TRBJ1-4; the D gene is possibly TRBD1 (5 bases). The ends were cut back, 2 bases at V and 8 bases at J, with 12 bases in the middle. The CDR3 totals 14 residues. Germline loops: CDR1 SGHTA, CDR2 FQGTGA. CDR3 protein: CASSLSGTGEKLFF. The CDR3 DNA is TGTGCCAGCAGCTTATCAGGGACTGGGGAAAAACTGTTTTTT.

This chain uses TRBV19 with TRBJ1-1, with D maybe TRBD1 (5 bases). CDR3 length: 17 residues. The germline V and J ends were trimmed by 1 base and 2 bases, with 17 bases remaining between them. From germline, CDR1 is LNHDA and CDR2 SQIVND (reference sequence). The CDR3 region is CASSIAGRVEPNTEAFF. Here the CDR3 DNA reads TGTGCCAGTAGTATAGCAGGGAGGGTAGAGCCTAACACTGAAGCTTTCTTT.

V gene TRBV5-1 combines with J gene TRBJ1-6; TRBD1 matches 7 bases. This CDR3 is built from 15 residues. Trimming removed 0 bases from V and 7 bases from J; junction bases left unmatched: 4. Germline assignment: CDR1 SGHRS and CDR2 YFSETQ. The CDR3 DNA reads TGCGCCAGCAGCTTGGAGGGGGCCACAAATTCACCCCTCCACTTT. It specifies CASSLEGATNSPLHF.

The chain uses TRBV11-2 and TRBJ2-1, with 9 bases fitting TRBD2. Germline assignment: CDR1 SGHAT and CDR2 FQNNGV. The CDR3 covers 16 residues. Unmatched junction bases numbered 7, after V lost 1 base and J lost 6 bases. The CDR3 region has the DNA TGTGCCAGCAGCTTAGGTCGTGGGACTAGCTCCAATGAGCAGTTCTTC. Translated, it gives CASSLGRGTSSNEQFF. Full variable domain (remainder filled in from reference TRBV11-2 and TRBJ2-1): EAGVAQSPRYKIIEKRQSVAFWCNPISGHATLYWYQQILGQGPKLLIQFQNNGVVDDSQLPKDRFSAERLKGVDSTLKIQPAKLEDSAVYLCASSLGRGTSSNEQFFGPGTRLTVL.

The V call is TRBV28, the J call TRBJ1-1; 7 positions agree with TRBD1. Per the germline V gene, CDR1 is MDHEN and CDR2 is SYDVKM. CDR3 length: 13 amino acids. The J segment lost 3 bases and the V segment lost 6 bases, leaving 4 bases of the junction unmatched. The CDR3 bases are TGTGCCAGCAGAGCAGGGGGGCACACTGAAGCTTTCTTT. It translates to CASRAGGHTEAFF.

This chain's CDR3 is CASNKAGDTNTGELFF. The CDR3 nucleotides read TGTGCCAGCAACAAAGCGGGGGACACGAACACCGGGGAGCTGTTTTTT. The chain links TRBV9 to TRBJ2-2, with 8 bases matching TRBD2. Unmatched junction bases numbered 7, after V lost 6 bases and J lost 0 bases. CDR1 and CDR2 from the germline V gene are SGDLS and YYNGEE. This CDR3 region has 16 residues.

This clone turned up a few times. The chain employs TRBV5-1 and TRBJ1-1, with 11 bases that match TRBD1. V trimming: 4 bases; J trimming: 2 bases; junction bases outside the gene matches: 4. Looked up from germline, CDR1 is SGHRS and CDR2 is YFSETQ. The CDR3 contains 15 residues. DNA of the CDR3: TGCGCCAGCAGCGGGACAGGGGGGTATAACACTGAAGCTTTCTTT. It yields the protein CASSGTGGYNTEAFF.

The J gene is TRBJ1-3, the V gene TRBV28; perhaps TRBD1 as D (5 bases). The CDR3 sequence is 15 residues long. Germline values: CDR1 MDHEN, CDR2 SYDVKM. The V gene lost 6 bases and the J gene lost 0 bases, with 12 bases spanning the gap. The CDR3 DNA follows: TGTGCCAGCAGGCCGCAGGGCATCTCTGGAAACACCATATATTTT. This sequence encodes CASRPQGISGNTIYF.

The chain employs TRBV19 and TRBJ2-5; 7 bases are shared with TRBD2. The germline V gene encodes CDR1 LNHDA and CDR2 SQIVND (reference sequence). There are 15 residues in the CDR3. Unmatched junction bases numbered 5, after V lost 3 bases and J lost 1 base. In DNA form, the CDR3 reads TGTGCCAGTAGTATCGGCGGGAGAGGCCAAGAGACCCAGTACTTC. Encoded protein: CASSIGGRGQETQYF. The variable domain in full, with the rest retrieved from reference TRBV19 and TRBJ2-5, is DGGITQSPKYLFRKEGQNVTLSCEQNLNHDAMYWYRQDPGQGLRLIYYSQIVNDFQKGDIAEGYSVSREKKESFPLTVTSAQKNPTAFYLCASSIGGRGQETQYFGPGTRLLVL.

This clone was seen just once. The chain links TRBV19 to TRBJ1-1; TRBD1 matches at 10 bases. V shed 3 bases and J 5 bases; nucleotides not matched to a gene: 6. There are 15 residues in the CDR3. Germline V gene lookup returns CDR1 LNHDA and CDR2 SQIVND (reference sequence). The CDR3 is CASSILGQGETEAFF. Here the CDR3 DNA reads TGTGCCAGTAGTATCCTAGGACAGGGGGAAACTGAAGCTTTCTTT.

The rearrangement joins TRBV7-6 to TRBJ2-2, with 8 positions matching TRBD2. V dropped 1 base and J dropped 3; count of bases not matched to a gene: 10. The length of the CDR3 is 18 residues. Germline V gene data show CDR1 as SGHVS and CDR2 as FNYEAQ. The CDR3 protein is CASSLVAGGASDTGELFF. CDR3 bases: TGTGCCAGCAGCTTAGTCGCGGGGGGCGCTTCGGACACCGGGGAGCTGTTTTTT. The whole variable domain, filled in from reference TRBV7-6 and TRBJ2-2, reads GAGVSQSPRYKVTKRGQDVALRCDPISGHVSLYWYRQALGQGPEFLTYFNYEAQQDKSGLPNDRFSAERPEGSISTLTIQRTEQRDSAMYRCASSLVAGGASDTGELFFGEGSRLTVL.

The V call is TRBV24-1, the J call TRBJ2-3; D not certain. V gave up 5 bases and J gave up 4 bases, with 3 bases separating them. Looked up from germline, CDR1 is KGHDR and CDR2 is SFDVKD. The CDR3 covers 11 residues. The CDR3 nucleotides are TGTGCCACCAGTGTCTCAGATACGCAGTATTTT. This translates into CATSVSDTQYF.

The genes are TRBV5-1 and TRBJ1-2; possibly TRBD1 for D (6 bases). Germline V CDR1 and CDR2: SGHRS, YFSETQ. This CDR3 contains 14 residues. V was clipped by 5 bases and J by 6 bases, with 17 bases between them. CDR3 sequence: CASRSGGGANGYTF. CDR3 DNA: TGCGCCAGCAGGTCTGGGGGGGGCGCAAATGGCTACACCTTC.

The chain joins TRBV2 to TRBJ1-1, with 7 bases identical to TRBD1. The CDR3 spans 14 residues. Germline V lookup: CDR1 SNHLY, CDR2 FYNNEI. The ends lost 5 bases at V and 3 bases at J; junction bases unmatched: 6. The chain's CDR3 is CASSLDREDTEAFF. CDR3 nucleotide sequence: TGTGCCAGCAGTCTTGACAGGGAGGACACTGAAGCTTTCTTT.

The rearrangement uses TRBV29-1 and TRBJ2-7; tentatively, D is TRBD2 (5 bases). This CDR3 is 11 amino acids long. The V gene's germline CDR1 is SQVTM and CDR2 ANQGSEA. V was pared by 4 bases and J by 5 bases, with 9 bases between. In DNA, the CDR3 is TGCAGCGTTGTGGTAGCGAACGAGCAGTACTTC. It specifies CSVVVANEQYF.

The chain employs TRBV28 and TRBJ1-1, with D perhaps TRBD1 (5 bases). CDR3 length equals 14 residues. The V end was cut by 7 bases, the J end by 6 bases, with 18 bases between. CDR1 and CDR2 from the germline V gene are MDHEN and SYDVKM. The CDR3 reads CASISPSPTAEAFF. DNA of the CDR3: TGTGCCAGCATTTCCCCCTCCCCGACAGCTGAAGCTTTCTTT.